This passage covers 17 T cell receptor beta chains from one sample sequenced in a study of T cells in Graves' hyperthyroidism and ophthalmopathy. Amplification of TCR beta CDR3 regions was performed using RNA transcripts as template. The TCR CDR3 first-round RT-PCR relied on the HTBI primer set. TCRdb analysed the multiplex PCR reads with MiXCR anew, one entry per CDR3 protein. Counted here are 500,000 to 550,000 distinct CDR3 sequences, about 20% occurring once; the ten biggest clones make up less than 55%. Sequencing was done on a sample of blood. The receptors shown here come from a man in his forties or fifties with Graves' ophthalmopathy.

In its sample, this clonotype was seen a few times. The chain combines TRBV10-3 with TRBJ1-1; 9 positions match TRBD1. Germline lookup yields CDR1 ENHRY and CDR2 SYGVKD. This CDR3 spans 15 amino acids. Trimming removed 4 bases from V and 2 bases from J; junction bases left unmatched: 5. The CDR3 nucleotides read TGTGCCATCAGTGCCGGGACAGGGATTAACACTGAAGCTTTCTTT. Amino acid sequence: CAISAGTGINTEAFF.

This clonotype was counted ten times or more. This chain joins TRBV7-9 and TRBJ2-5; a possible D gene is TRBD2 (5 bases). V shed 4 bases and J shed 5 bases, with 17 bases lying between them. This CDR3 contains 15 residues. CDR1 SEHNR and CDR2 FQNEAQ come from the germline V gene (reference sequence). In DNA, the CDR3 is TGTGCCAGCAGCTCCCGGGAAGGAGAATGGGAGACCCAGTACTTC. Translation: CASSSREGEWETQYF.

This CDR3 reads CASSPRDGPYGYTF. CDR3 in DNA: TGTGCCAGCAGCCCCCGAGACGGACCGTATGGCTACACCTTC. The rearrangement links TRBV6-1 to TRBJ1-2; D gene ambiguous. This CDR3 region has 14 residues. Germline CDR1 and CDR2: MNHNS and SASEGT. V was shortened by 6 bases and J by 5 bases, with 16 bases between the two germline ends.

This clonotype has more than one count but fewer than ten. This chain links TRBV6-2 or TRBV6-3 with TRBJ2-5; 8 nucleotides line up with TRBD1. The CDR3 is 16 residues long. The ends lost 2 bases at V and 0 bases at J; junction bases unmatched: 5. Looked up from germline, CDR1 is MNHEY and CDR2 is SVGEGT. CDR3 residues: CASSYGRTGYQETQYF. In DNA form, the CDR3 reads TGTGCCAGCAGTTACGGAAGGACAGGGTACCAAGAGACCCAGTACTTC.

The gene calls are TRBV4-3 and TRBJ2-2, with 8 bases aligning to TRBD1. Germline V CDR1 and CDR2: LGHNA, YSLEER. The junction had 5 bases not matched to a gene; V was cut back by 0 bases and J by 5 bases. The CDR3 is made up of 16 amino acids. The CDR3 region is CASSQDGTGGTGELFF. The DNA for the CDR3 is TGCGCCAGCAGCCAAGATGGGACAGGCGGGACCGGGGAGCTGTTTTTT.

The V call is TRBV6-1, the J call TRBJ2-7, with a weak D call TRBD2 (5 bases). There are 14 residues in the CDR3. Germline assignment: CDR1 MNHNS and CDR2 SASEGT. Trimming pared 10 bases from V and 2 bases from J, leaving 18 bases between. CDR3 residues: CATAGFPNPYEQYF. The DNA of the CDR3 is TGTGCCACTGCGGGTTTCCCGAACCCCTACGAGCAGTACTTC.

This clonotype was recorded many times. The rearrangement uses TRBV20-1 and TRBJ1-1; D is possibly TRBD1 (5 bases). CDR1 is DFQATT, CDR2 SNEGSKA, per germline (reference sequence). The CDR3 extends over 14 amino acids. The ends were cut back, 6 bases at V and 5 bases at J, with 19 bases in the middle. This CDR3 is CSAYPTDGKTEAFF. Here the CDR3 DNA reads TGCAGTGCATACCCGACAGACGGGAAGACTGAAGCTTTCTTT.

The table lists this clonotype with a few counts. The gene calls are TRBV6-2 or TRBV6-3 and TRBJ2-7; 11 bases fit TRBD1. V dropped 7 bases and J dropped 7; count of bases not matched to a gene: 3. Germline values: CDR1 MNHEY, CDR2 SVGEGT. This CDR3 region has 12 residues. The CDR3 is CASMDRGQEQYF. The CDR3 DNA sequence: TGTGCCAGCATGGACAGGGGGCAAGAGCAGTACTTC.

This clonotype was counted many times. The chain links TRBV18 to TRBJ1-3; weak D call: TRBD1 (6 bases). This CDR3 region has 15 residues. Germline V gene lookup returns CDR1 KGHSH and CDR2 LQKENI. Trimming removed 0 bases at V and 4 bases at J, with 10 bases between. CDR3 sequence reads: CASSPPSQGGNTIYF. CDR3 DNA sequence: TGTGCCAGCTCACCACCGTCACAGGGAGGAAACACCATATATTTT.

This clonotype was picked up a small number of times. V usage is TRBV7-8 and J usage is TRBJ1-4; the match to TRBD1 covers 7 bases. The germline gives CDR1 SGHVS, CDR2 FQNEAQ. This CDR3 has 15 residues. J was trimmed by 4 bases and V by 4 bases; bases with no gene match: 6. The CDR3 protein is CASSSGTDDNEKLFF. In DNA, the CDR3 is TGTGCCAGCAGCTCCGGGACAGATGATAATGAAAAACTGTTTTTT. The entire variable domain, with the rest obtained from reference TRBV7-8 and TRBJ1-4, is as follows: GAGVSQSPRYKVAKRGQDVALRCDPISGHVSLFWYQQALGQGPEFLTYFQNEAQLDKSGLPSDRFFAERPEGSVSTLKIQRTQQEDSAVYLCASSSGTDDNEKLFFGSGTQLSVL.

Many counts were recorded for this clonotype. This chain uses TRBV12-3 or TRBV12-4 with TRBJ1-1; TRBD1 agrees at 7 bases. CDR3 length equals 19 residues. The V and J ends lost 3 bases and 1 base, in that order; junction bases with no gene match: 17. The CDR3 here is CASSLAWKWDRSPNTEAFF. CDR3 sequence (DNA): TGTGCCAGCAGTTTGGCGTGGAAGTGGGACAGAAGCCCGAACACTGAAGCTTTCTTT.

The chain recombines TRBV5-6 with TRBJ2-4; D not resolved. Trimming shortened V by 3 bases and J by 6 bases, and 16 bases separated the two germline ends. Germline-derived CDR1 and CDR2 are SGHDT and YYEEEE. The CDR3 is 15 amino acids. The DNA for the CDR3 is TGTGCCAGCAGCTCGTGGGGTTATCGCGGAAACATTCAGTACTTC. Translated, it gives CASSSWGYRGNIQYF.

This clonotype was found a few times. The chain recombines TRBV7-9 with TRBJ1-4; 7 positions match TRBD1. V lost 6 bases and J lost 3; bases outside the gene matches: 4. This CDR3 is 14 amino acids long. Per the germline V gene, CDR1 is SEHNR and CDR2 is FQNEAQ (reference sequence). The CDR3 nucleotides read TGTGCCAGCAGGTCCGGGACAGCTAATGAAAAACTGTTTTTT. It translates to CASRSGTANEKLFF.

The CDR3 sequence is CASSGQGWSYGYTF. The DNA for the CDR3 is TGTGCCAGCAGTGGACAGGGGTGGAGCTATGGCTACACCTTC. The V call is TRBV2, the J call TRBJ1-2; 8 bases align to TRBD1. Germline values: CDR1 SNHLY, CDR2 FYNNEI. V dropped 4 bases and J dropped 4; count of bases not matched to a gene: 5. The CDR3 is 14 amino acids.

This clonotype was recorded once. J is TRBJ1-5 and V is TRBV10-3; D is unclear. Germline CDR1 and CDR2: ENHRY and SYGVKD. This CDR3 spans 13 amino acids. V was clipped by 6 bases and J by 5 bases, with 11 bases between them. The CDR3 region is CAIREGRDQPQHF. CDR3 nucleotides: TGTGCCATCAGGGAAGGGAGGGATCAGCCCCAGCATTTT.

The chain has TRBV4-3 and TRBJ2-5; D perhaps matches TRBD1 (5 bases). V gave up 0 bases and J gave up 5 bases, with 16 bases separating them. The CDR3 is made up of 16 amino acids. CDR1 LGHNA and CDR2 YSLEER come from the germline V gene. The CDR3 DNA is TGCGCCAGCAGCCAAGACACCGGGTTAGGGGCGGAGACCCAGTACTTC. Amino acids: CASSQDTGLGAETQYF.

V usage is TRBV12-3 or TRBV12-4 and J usage is TRBJ1-4; 7 positions match TRBD1. The CDR3 length is 14 residues. Losses at the gene ends were 6 bases for V and 10 bases for J; bases not matched to a gene: 11. The CDR3 DNA sequence: TGTGCCAGCAGCCCGGAGAGGGGGCGTAGAAAACTGTTTTTT. Its translation is CASSPERGRRKLFF.